These 3 T cell receptor beta chains share one sample of origin, sequenced in a study of OX40 agonist ivuxolimab in advanced cancers. Data came from immunoSEQ multiplex PCR; TCRdb stores just in-frame clones and leaves some out. The table shows 100,000 to 150,000 clones, with 85% to 95% occurring only once. Material: CD4+ or CD8+ T cells sorted from blood, obtained in a trial of the OX40 agonist ivuxolimab. Source of these receptors: an adult with an advanced solid tumor such as melanoma, head and neck, liver or kidney cancer.

This clone has a handful of counts. The CDR3 nucleotides are TGTGCCAGCAGCTTAGTTAGGCTAGCGGTTTACAATGAGCAGTTCTTC. Encoded protein: CASSLVRLAVYNEQFF. The rearrangement links TRBV7-2 to TRBJ2-1; 7 bases map to TRBD2. The CDR3 runs 16 residues. V lost 1 base and J lost 4; bases outside the gene matches: 7. Germline values: CDR1 SGHTA, CDR2 FQGNSA.

This rearrangement joins TRBV7-3 to TRBJ1-6, with D unclear. Per germline, CDR1 SGHTA and CDR2 FQGTGA. V gave up 2 bases and J gave up 5 bases, with 13 bases separating them. The CDR3 is 16 amino acids. The CDR3 DNA reads as TGTGCCAGCAGCTTACTTGGCCAGTCTAATAATTCACCCCTCCACTTT. Protein product: CASSLLGQSNNSPLHF. The variable domain in full, completed from reference TRBV7-3 and TRBJ1-6, reads GAGVSQTPSNKVTEKGKYVELRCDPISGHTALYWYRQSLGQGPEFLIYFQGTGAADDSGLPNDRFFAVRPEGSVSTLKIQRTERGDSAVYLCASSLLGQSNNSPLHFGNGTRLTVT.

The chain carries TRBV6-5 and TRBJ2-7; D is uncertain. CDR3 length: 12 residues. Germline V gene data show CDR1 as MNHEY and CDR2 as SVGAGI. Deletions cut 7 bases from V and 5 bases from J, with 12 bases between. In nucleotides, the CDR3 is TGTGCCAGCACTAACCCGAGAGACGAGCAGTACTTC. It codes for CASTNPRDEQYF.